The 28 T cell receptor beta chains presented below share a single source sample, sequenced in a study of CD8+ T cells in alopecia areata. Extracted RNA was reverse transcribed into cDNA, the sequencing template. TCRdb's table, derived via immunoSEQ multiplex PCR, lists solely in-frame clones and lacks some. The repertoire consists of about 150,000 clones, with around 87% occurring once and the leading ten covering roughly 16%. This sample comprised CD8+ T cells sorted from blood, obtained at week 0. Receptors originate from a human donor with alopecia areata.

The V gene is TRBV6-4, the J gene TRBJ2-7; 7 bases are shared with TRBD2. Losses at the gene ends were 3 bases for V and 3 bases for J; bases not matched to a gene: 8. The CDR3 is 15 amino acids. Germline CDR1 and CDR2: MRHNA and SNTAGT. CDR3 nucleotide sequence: TGTGCCAGCAGTGAGTTCTCCGGCGGGGGCTACGAGCAGTACTTC. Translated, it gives CASSEFSGGGYEQYF.

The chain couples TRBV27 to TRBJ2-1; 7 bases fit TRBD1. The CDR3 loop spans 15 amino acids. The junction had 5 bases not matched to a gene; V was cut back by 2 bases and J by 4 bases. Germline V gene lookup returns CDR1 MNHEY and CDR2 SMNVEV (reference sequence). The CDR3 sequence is CASSLGTEVYNEQFF. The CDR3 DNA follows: TGTGCCAGCAGTTTAGGGACAGAAGTTTACAATGAGCAGTTCTTC.

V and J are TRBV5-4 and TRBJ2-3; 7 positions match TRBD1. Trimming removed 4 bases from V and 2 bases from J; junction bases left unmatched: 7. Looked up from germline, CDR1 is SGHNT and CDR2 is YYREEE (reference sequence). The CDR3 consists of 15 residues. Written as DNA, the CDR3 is TGTGCCAGCAGCCCCCTAGGGACAGCCACAGATACGCAGTATTTT. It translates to CASSPLGTATDTQYF.

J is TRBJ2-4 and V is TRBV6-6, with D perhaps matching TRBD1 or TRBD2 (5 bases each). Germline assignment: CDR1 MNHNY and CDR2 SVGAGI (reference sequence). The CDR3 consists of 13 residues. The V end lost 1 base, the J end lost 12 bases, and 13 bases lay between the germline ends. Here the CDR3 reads CASSYYGGETQYF. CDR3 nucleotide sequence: TGTGCCAGCAGTTACTATGGGGGAGAGACTCAGTACTTC.

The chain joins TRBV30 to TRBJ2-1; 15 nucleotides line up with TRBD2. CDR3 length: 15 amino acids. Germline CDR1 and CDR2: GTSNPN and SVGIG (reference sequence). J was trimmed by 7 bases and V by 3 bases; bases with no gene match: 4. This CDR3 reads CAWSGLAGGRNEQFF. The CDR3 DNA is TGTGCCTGGAGCGGACTAGCGGGAGGGAGGAATGAGCAGTTCTTC.

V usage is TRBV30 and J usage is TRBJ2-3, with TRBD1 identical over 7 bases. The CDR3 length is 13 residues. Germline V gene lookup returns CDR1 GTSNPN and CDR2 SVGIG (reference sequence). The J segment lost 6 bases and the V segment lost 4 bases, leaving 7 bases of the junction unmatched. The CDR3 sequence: CAWNQGVRDTQYF. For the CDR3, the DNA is TGTGCCTGGAACCAGGGGGTACGGGATACGCAGTATTTT.

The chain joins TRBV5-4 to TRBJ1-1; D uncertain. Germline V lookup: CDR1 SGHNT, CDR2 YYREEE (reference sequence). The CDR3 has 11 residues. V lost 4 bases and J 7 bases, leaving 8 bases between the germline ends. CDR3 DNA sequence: TGTGCCAGCAGCACTTACAGTGAAGCTTTCTTT. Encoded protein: CASSTYSEAFF. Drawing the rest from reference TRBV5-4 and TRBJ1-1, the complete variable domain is ETGVTQSPTHLIKTRGQQVTLRCSSQSGHNTVSWYQQALGQGPQFIFQYYREEENGRGNFPPRFSGLQFPNYSSELNVNALELDDSALYLCASSTYSEAFFGQGTRLTVV.

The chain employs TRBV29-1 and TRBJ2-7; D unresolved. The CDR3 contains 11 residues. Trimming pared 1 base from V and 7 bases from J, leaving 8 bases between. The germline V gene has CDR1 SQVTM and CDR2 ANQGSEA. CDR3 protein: CSVEGVEEQYF. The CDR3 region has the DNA TGCAGCGTTGAAGGGGTAGAGGAGCAGTACTTC.

CDR3 protein: CASSQQLSSYNEQFF. The DNA for the CDR3 is TGTGCCAGCAGCCAACAATTGAGCTCCTACAATGAGCAGTTCTTC. V and J are TRBV7-2 and TRBJ2-1; no firm D call. Per the germline V gene, CDR1 is SGHTA and CDR2 is FQGNSA. This CDR3 has 15 residues. The V and J ends lost 5 bases and 0 bases respectively, with 11 bases between them. The full variable domain, with the rest looked up from reference TRBV7-2 and TRBJ2-1, is GAGVSQSPSNKVTEKGKDVELRCDPISGHTALYWYRQSLGQGLEFLIYFQGNSAPDKSGLPSDRFSAERTGGSVSTLTIQRTQQEDSAVYLCASSQQLSSYNEQFFGPGTRLTVL.

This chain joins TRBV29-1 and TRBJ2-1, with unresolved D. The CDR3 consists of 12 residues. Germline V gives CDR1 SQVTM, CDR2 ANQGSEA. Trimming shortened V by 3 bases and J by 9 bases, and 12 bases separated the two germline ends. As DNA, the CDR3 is TGCAGCGTTGACCTTCCGGGCGGTGAGCAGTTCTTC. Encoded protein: CSVDLPGGEQFF.

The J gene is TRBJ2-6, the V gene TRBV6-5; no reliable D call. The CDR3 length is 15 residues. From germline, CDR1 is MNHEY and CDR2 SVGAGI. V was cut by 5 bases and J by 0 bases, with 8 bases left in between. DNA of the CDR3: TGTGCCAGCAGTCCGGCTAACTCTGGGGCCAACGTCCTGACTTTC. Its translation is CASSPANSGANVLTF.

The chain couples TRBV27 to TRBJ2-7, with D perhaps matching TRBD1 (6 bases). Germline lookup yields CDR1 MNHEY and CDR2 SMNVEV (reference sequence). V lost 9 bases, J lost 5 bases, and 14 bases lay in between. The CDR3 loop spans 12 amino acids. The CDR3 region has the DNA TGTGCCAGTACCTCAGGGGTAAACGAGCAGTACTTC. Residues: CASTSGVNEQYF.

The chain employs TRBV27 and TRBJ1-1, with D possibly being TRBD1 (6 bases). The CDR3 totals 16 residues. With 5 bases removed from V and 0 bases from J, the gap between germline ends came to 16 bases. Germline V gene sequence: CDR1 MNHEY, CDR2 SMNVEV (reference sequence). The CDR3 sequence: CASSQLPDSLNTEAFF. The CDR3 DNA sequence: TGTGCCAGCAGTCAACTCCCGGACAGCCTGAACACTGAAGCTTTCTTT.

The CDR3 reads CASTRQGSNSPLHF. The CDR3 coding sequence is TGTGCCAGCACTAGACAGGGATCAAATTCACCCCTCCACTTT. The chain has TRBV2 and TRBJ1-6, with 7 nucleotides matching TRBD1. The CDR3 runs to 14 residues. Per the germline V gene, CDR1 is SNHLY and CDR2 is FYNNEI. J lost 7 bases, V lost 7 bases, and 7 bases had no gene match.

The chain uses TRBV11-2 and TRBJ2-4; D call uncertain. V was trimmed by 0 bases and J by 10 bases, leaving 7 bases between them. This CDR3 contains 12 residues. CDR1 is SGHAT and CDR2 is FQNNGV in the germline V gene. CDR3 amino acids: CASSLDSRIQYF. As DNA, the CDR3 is TGTGCCAGCAGCTTAGATTCGCGGATTCAGTACTTC. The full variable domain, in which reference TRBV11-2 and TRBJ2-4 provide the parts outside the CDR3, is EAGVAQSPRYKIIEKRQSVAFWCNPISGHATLYWYQQILGQGPKLLIQFQNNGVVDDSQLPKDRFSAERLKGVDSTLKIQPAKLEDSAVYLCASSLDSRIQYFGAGTRLSVL.

The CDR3 coding sequence is TGTGCCAGCAGCCCGACTAGCGGCACAGATACGCAGTATTTT. It codes for CASSPTSGTDTQYF. The rearrangement joins TRBV6-1 to TRBJ2-3; 8 bases line up with TRBD2. Germline values: CDR1 MNHNS, CDR2 SASEGT. After removal of 6 bases from V and 1 base from J, the junction contained 3 bases not matched to a gene. This CDR3 region has 14 residues.

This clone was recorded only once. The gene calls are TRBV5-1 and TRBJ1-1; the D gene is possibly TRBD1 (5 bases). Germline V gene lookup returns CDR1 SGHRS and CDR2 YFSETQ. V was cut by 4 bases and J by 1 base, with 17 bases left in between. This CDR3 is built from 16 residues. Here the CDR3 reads CASSQRPDRTNTEAFF. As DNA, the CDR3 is TGCGCCAGCAGCCAACGACCCGACAGAACGAACACTGAAGCTTTCTTT.

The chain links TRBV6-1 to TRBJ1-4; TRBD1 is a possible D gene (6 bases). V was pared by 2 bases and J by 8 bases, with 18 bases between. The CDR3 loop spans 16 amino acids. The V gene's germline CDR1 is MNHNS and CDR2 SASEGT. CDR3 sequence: CASSEFFGGANEKLFF. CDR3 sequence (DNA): TGTGCCAGCAGTGAATTTTTCGGGGGCGCCAACGAAAAACTGTTTTTT.

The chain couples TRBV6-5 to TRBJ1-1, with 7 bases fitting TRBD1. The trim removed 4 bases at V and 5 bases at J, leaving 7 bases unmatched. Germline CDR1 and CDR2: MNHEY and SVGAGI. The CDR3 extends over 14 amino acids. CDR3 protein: CASSSRGIGTEAFF. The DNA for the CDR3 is TGTGCCAGCAGTTCCAGGGGGATAGGGACTGAAGCTTTCTTT.

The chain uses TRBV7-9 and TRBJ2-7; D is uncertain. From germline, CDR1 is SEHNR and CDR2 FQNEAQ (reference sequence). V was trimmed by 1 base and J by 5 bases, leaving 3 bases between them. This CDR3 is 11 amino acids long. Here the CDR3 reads CASSLDHEQYF. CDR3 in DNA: TGTGCCAGCAGCTTAGACCACGAGCAGTACTTC.

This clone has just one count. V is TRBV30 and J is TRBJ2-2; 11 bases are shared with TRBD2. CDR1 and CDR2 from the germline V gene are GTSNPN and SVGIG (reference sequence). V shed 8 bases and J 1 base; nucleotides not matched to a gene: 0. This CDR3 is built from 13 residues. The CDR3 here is CAGTSGNTGELFF. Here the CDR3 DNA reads TGTGCCGGGACTAGCGGGAACACCGGGGAGCTGTTTTTT.

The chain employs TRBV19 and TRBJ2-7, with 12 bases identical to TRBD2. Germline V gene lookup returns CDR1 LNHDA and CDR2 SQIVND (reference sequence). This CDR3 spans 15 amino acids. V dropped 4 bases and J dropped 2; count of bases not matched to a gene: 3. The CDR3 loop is CASSTRTSGAYEQYF. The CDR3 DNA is TGTGCCAGTAGTACGCGGACTAGCGGGGCCTACGAGCAGTACTTC.

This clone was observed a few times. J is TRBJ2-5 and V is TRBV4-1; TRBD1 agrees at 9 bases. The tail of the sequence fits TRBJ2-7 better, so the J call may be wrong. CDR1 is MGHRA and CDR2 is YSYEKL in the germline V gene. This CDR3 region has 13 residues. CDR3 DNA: TGCGCCAGCAGCCGGACAGGGGACAACGAGCAGTACTTC. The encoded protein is CASSRTGDNEQYF.

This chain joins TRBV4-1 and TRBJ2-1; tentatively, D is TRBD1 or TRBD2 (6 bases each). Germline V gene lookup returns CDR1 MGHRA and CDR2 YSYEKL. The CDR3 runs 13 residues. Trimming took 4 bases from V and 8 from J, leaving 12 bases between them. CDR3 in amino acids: CASSLLGGHEQFF. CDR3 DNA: TGCGCCAGCAGCCTGCTAGGGGGGCATGAGCAGTTCTTC.

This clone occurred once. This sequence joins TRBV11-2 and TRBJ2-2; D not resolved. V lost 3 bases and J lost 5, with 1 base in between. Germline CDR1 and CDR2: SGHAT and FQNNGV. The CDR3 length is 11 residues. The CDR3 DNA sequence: TGTGCCAGCAGCTTGACCGGGGAGCTGTTTTTT. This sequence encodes CASSLTGELFF. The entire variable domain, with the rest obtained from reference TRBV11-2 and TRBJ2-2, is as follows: EAGVAQSPRYKIIEKRQSVAFWCNPISGHATLYWYQQILGQGPKLLIQFQNNGVVDDSQLPKDRFSAERLKGVDSTLKIQPAKLEDSAVYLCASSLTGELFFGEGSRLTVL.

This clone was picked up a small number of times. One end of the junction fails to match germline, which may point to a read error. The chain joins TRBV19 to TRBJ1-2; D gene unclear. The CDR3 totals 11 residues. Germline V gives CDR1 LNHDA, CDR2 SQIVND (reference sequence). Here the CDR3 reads CASSGSFWLRF. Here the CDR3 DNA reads TGTGCCAGTAGTGGTTCGTTTTGGCTCCGTTTC.

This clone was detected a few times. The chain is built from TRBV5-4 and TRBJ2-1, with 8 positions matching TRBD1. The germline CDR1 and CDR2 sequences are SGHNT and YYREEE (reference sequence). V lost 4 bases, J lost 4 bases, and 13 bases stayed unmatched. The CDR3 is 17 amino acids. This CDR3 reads CASSAGQGGITYNEQFF. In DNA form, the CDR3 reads TGTGCCAGCAGCGCTGGACAGGGCGGGATTACATACAATGAGCAGTTCTTC.

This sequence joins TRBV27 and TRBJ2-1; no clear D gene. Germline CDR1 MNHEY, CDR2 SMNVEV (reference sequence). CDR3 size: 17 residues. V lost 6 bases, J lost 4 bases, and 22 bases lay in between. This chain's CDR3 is CASSRPYSVNLYNEQFF. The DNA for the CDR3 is TGTGCCAGCAGCCGACCCTATTCAGTAAATCTGTACAATGAGCAGTTCTTC.